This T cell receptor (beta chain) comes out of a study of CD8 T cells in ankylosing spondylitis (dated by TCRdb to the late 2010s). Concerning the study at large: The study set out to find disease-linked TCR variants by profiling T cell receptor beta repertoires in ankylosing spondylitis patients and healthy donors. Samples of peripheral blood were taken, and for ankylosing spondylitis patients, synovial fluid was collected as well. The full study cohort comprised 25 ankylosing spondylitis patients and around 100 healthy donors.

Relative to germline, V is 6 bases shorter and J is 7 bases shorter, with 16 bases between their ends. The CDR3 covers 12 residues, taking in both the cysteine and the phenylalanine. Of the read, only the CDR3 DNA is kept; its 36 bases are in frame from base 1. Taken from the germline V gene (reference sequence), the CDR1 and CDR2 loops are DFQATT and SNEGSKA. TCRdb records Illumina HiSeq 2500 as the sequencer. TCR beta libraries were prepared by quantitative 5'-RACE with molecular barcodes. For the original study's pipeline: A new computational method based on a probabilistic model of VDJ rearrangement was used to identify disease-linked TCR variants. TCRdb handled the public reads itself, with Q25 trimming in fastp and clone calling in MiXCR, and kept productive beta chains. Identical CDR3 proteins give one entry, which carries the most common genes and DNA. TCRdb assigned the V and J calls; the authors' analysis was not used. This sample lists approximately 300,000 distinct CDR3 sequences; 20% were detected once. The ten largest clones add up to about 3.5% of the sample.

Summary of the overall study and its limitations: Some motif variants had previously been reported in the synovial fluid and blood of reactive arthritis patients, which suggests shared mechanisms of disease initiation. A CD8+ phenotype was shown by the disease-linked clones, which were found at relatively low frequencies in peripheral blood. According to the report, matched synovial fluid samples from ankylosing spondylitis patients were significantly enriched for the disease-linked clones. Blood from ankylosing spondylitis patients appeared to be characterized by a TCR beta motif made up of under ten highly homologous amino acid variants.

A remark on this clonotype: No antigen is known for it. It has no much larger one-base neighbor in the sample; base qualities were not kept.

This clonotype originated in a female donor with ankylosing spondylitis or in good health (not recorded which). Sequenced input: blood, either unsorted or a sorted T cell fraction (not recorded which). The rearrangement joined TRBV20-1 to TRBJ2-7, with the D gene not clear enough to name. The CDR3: CSARTVRTEQYF. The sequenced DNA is TGCAGTGCCAGAACGGTTCGGACGGAGCAGTACTTC.